Below are 3 T cell receptor beta chains sequenced from a single sample in a study of resident and recirculating memory T cells in vitiligo. Produced via immunoSEQ multiplex PCR; TCRdb's table is partial and in-frame only. The table has roughly 80,000 clones, under 95% seen once. The sample consisted of blood. These receptors originate from a male donor with vitiligo.

This clone was picked up one time. This chain links TRBV28 with TRBJ2-7; 9 bases align to TRBD1. CDR3 length: 15 amino acids. Germline-derived CDR1 and CDR2 are MDHEN and SYDVKM. V lost 6 bases to trimming and J lost 0 bases; unmatched junction nucleotides: 6. CDR3 protein: CASSRDRVSSYEQYF. CDR3 nucleotide sequence: TGTGCCAGCAGCCGGGACAGGGTATCCTCCTACGAGCAGTACTTC.

The gene calls are TRBV5-1 and TRBJ1-4, with 9 bases matching TRBD1. Germline CDR1 SGHRS, CDR2 YFSETQ. CDR3 size: 16 residues. Germline trimming cut 0 bases from V and 5 bases from J; bases unmatched to any gene: 5. As DNA, the CDR3 is TGCGCCAGCAGCTTGGTAGCCGGGACAGGGAATGAAAAACTGTTTTTT. Amino acid sequence: CASSLVAGTGNEKLFF.

The CDR3 protein is CASSLDRTFSEQYF. The CDR3, as DNA: TGTGCCAGCAGCTTAGATAGGACATTTAGCGAGCAGTACTTC. This rearrangement joins TRBV11-3 to TRBJ2-7; possibly TRBD1 for D (5 bases). The CDR3 length is 14 residues. The V gene's germline CDR1 is SGHNT and CDR2 YENEEA. Trimming left V 0 bases short and J 6 bases short, with 12 bases between.